This T cell receptor (beta chain) was retrieved from a study of blood T cell repertoires in COVID-19. Study-level information: The United States, Italy and Spain were the sources of the acute and convalescent COVID-19 samples. PBMCs, B-cell-depleted T cells, or T cells provided the cDNA or gDNA that made up the material.

The V gene's germline CDR1 is LGHDT and CDR2 YNNKEL (reference sequence). This CDR3 region has 14 residues. Trimming pared 2 bases from V and 2 bases from J, leaving 9 bases between. Original processing methods: Counts of nucleated cells, estimated from reference gene primer amplification, were obtained. Here immunoSEQ multiplex PCR was the method, and the copy in TCRdb shows in-frame clones only, minus some. The D gene and trimming were derived from the DNA, and the V and J assignments and clone size from that table. The top ten clones hold roughly 2.1% of a sample with roughly 290,000 clones, 70% to 90% of them seen once. This clone was observed once.

The J gene is TRBJ1-1, the V gene TRBV3-1 (or the pseudogene TRBV3-2); tentatively, D is TRBD1 (5 bases). Sequenced sample: peripheral blood. The source is a woman aged 30 to 39 who had recovered from COVID-19. The CDR3 DNA is TGTGCCAGCAGCCAACTGGGGGGAAACACTGAAGCTTTCTTT. Protein sequence: CASSQLGGNTEAFF.